One and the same sample provided the 21 T cell receptor beta chains below, sequenced in a study of shared clonotypes between healthy human individuals (dated by TCRdb to 2019 to 2021). Library preparation used the immunoSEQ multiplex PCR assay. Here the immuneACCESS table is served through TCRdb, limited to in-frame sequences with V and J called. Missing clones are a known gap in these copies; in checked studies unresolved V genes cover under half, and the rest lacks a known reason. Present in this sample are some 2,000,000 clones, roughly 96% of which were seen just once. The ten top clones hold around 0.13% of the sample. The sequencing sample was made of naive CD4+ T cells sorted from blood. The cell subset or site label, as the study defines it: CD45RA+ positively selected. Receptor source: a man aged 18-30 years in good health.

V is TRBV12-5 and J is TRBJ1-1, with D possibly matching TRBD1 (5 bases). CDR1 is LGHNT, CDR2 FRNRAP, per germline. CDR3 length equals 14 residues. The germline V and J ends were trimmed by 6 bases and 4 bases, with 15 bases remaining between them. The CDR3 sequence is CASGQGERGTEAFF. CDR3 DNA: TGTGCTAGTGGCCAAGGGGAGCGGGGCACTGAAGCTTTCTTT. Full variable domain (remainder filled in from reference TRBV12-5 and TRBJ1-1): DARVTQTPRHKVTEMGQEVTMRCQPILGHNTVFWYRQTMMQGLELLAYFRNRAPLDDSGMPKDRFSAEMPDATLATLKIQPSEPRDSAVYFCASGQGERGTEAFFGQGTRLTVV.

The genes are TRBV10-3 and TRBJ2-5; possible D gene TRBD1, 7 bases. The CDR3 totals 13 residues. CDR1 and CDR2 from the germline V gene are ENHRY and SYGVKD. Trimming took 6 bases from V and 9 from J, leaving 17 bases between them. CDR3 sequence reads: CAISPRGVDSQYF. For the CDR3, the DNA is TGTGCCATCAGCCCCAGGGGGGTTGATTCCCAGTACTTC.

This CDR3 is CASTFGTGFYEQYF. Here the CDR3 DNA reads TGTGCCAGCACATTCGGGACAGGGTTCTACGAGCAGTACTTC. The chain recombines TRBV2 with TRBJ2-7; 9 bases are a match to TRBD1. V was pared by 7 bases and J by 3 bases, with 7 bases of the junction left unmatched. From germline, CDR1 is SNHLY and CDR2 FYNNEI. The CDR3 spans 14 residues.

The V and J genes are TRBV10-3 and TRBJ2-1; the D is unclear. This CDR3 contains 11 residues. V was shortened by 7 bases and J by 6 bases, with 7 bases between the two germline ends. Germline V gene sequence: CDR1 ENHRY, CDR2 SYGVKD. DNA for the CDR3: TGTGCCATCAAGGCCAGCAATGAGCAGTTCTTC. Translating it yields CAIKASNEQFF.

J is TRBJ2-1 and V is TRBV29-1; D gene unclear. The CDR3 runs to 12 residues. Deletions cut 4 bases from V and 0 bases from J, with 4 bases between. Germline V gives CDR1 SQVTM, CDR2 ANQGSEA. The CDR3 spells CSVGISYNEQFF. The DNA of the CDR3 is TGCAGCGTTGGAATCTCCTACAATGAGCAGTTCTTC.

The genes are TRBV10-3 and TRBJ2-1; perhaps TRBD2 as D (6 bases). CDR3 length: 13 amino acids. The V end lost 10 bases, the J end lost 6 bases, and 16 bases lay between the germline ends. Germline V CDR1 and CDR2: ENHRY, SYGVKD. In nucleotides, the CDR3 is TGTGCCACCGGGACTGGCATTATCAATGAGCAGTTCTTC. Amino acid sequence: CATGTGIINEQFF.

The chain recombines TRBV5-6 with TRBJ2-1, with 7 nucleotides matching TRBD2. Trimming took 6 bases from V and 1 from J; bases not matched to a gene: 10. Germline-derived CDR1 and CDR2 are SGHDT and YYEEEE. This CDR3 spans 16 amino acids. The CDR3, as DNA: TGTGCCAGCACCCTCGGTGGGGGAGGGTCCTACAATGAGCAGTTCTTC. Translating it yields CASTLGGGGSYNEQFF.

The V and J genes are TRBV19 and TRBJ1-2; 7 bases line up with TRBD1. Germline V CDR1 and CDR2: LNHDA, SQIVND (reference sequence). Trimming at V came to 4 bases and at J to 4 bases, leaving 9 bases not matched to a gene. The CDR3 has 15 residues. The CDR3 reads CASSTGGGRIYGYTF. The CDR3 bases are TGTGCCAGTAGTACGGGAGGGGGCAGGATCTATGGCTACACCTTC.

In the case of this clone: Distinct nucleotide sequences in the sample also encode this CDR3. The chain recombines TRBV25-1 with TRBJ2-2; D is undetermined. Per the germline V gene, CDR1 is MGHDK and CDR2 is SYGVNS. V was cut by 3 bases and J by 4 bases, with 0 bases left in between. The CDR3 totals 11 residues. CDR3 in amino acids: CASSDTGELFF. As DNA, the CDR3 is TGTGCCAGCAGTGACACCGGGGAGCTGTTTTTT.

The rearrangement joins TRBV18 to TRBJ1-1; D is uncertain. Trimming took off 3 bases at V and 1 base at J, with 9 bases between the two ends. This CDR3 spans 14 amino acids. From germline, CDR1 is KGHSH and CDR2 LQKENI. Written as DNA, the CDR3 is TGTGCCAGCTCACCGTATCTAGAGAACACTGAAGCTTTCTTT. The encoded protein is CASSPYLENTEAFF.

This clone has only one observation. The chain couples TRBV28 to TRBJ1-2; 11 bases are a match to TRBD1. The CDR3 runs to 14 residues. The trim removed 6 bases at V and 11 bases at J, leaving 11 bases unmatched. Germline loops: CDR1 MDHEN, CDR2 SYDVKM. CDR3 nucleotide sequence: TGTGCCAGCAGGGGCGGACAGGGGGCAGCCTATTACACCTTC. This codes for CASRGGQGAAYYTF.

This clone was recorded only once. This sequence joins TRBV6-5 and TRBJ2-7; the D gene could be TRBD1 or TRBD2 (5 bases each). V was trimmed by 7 bases and J by 5 bases, leaving 18 bases between them. Germline assignment: CDR1 MNHEY and CDR2 SVGAGI. The CDR3 is 14 amino acids. The CDR3 loop is CASTTLARGHEQYF. The CDR3 region has the DNA TGTGCCAGCACCACCCTAGCTCGGGGCCACGAGCAGTACTTC.

V usage is TRBV18 and J usage is TRBJ2-2; no reliable D call. The CDR3 has 14 residues. Trimming pared 3 bases from V and 6 bases from J, leaving 11 bases between. The germline CDR1 and CDR2 sequences are KGHSH and LQKENI. This CDR3 is CASSPEAMSGELFF. The CDR3, as DNA: TGTGCCAGCTCACCCGAAGCGATGTCCGGGGAGCTGTTTTTT.

The chain employs TRBV10-2 and TRBJ1-5; no clear D gene. The CDR3 has 13 residues. The germline gives CDR1 WSHSY, CDR2 SAAADI. The V and J ends lost 4 bases and 4 bases respectively, with 8 bases between them. This CDR3 reads CASSVLENQPQHF. Here the CDR3 DNA reads TGCGCCAGCAGTGTTCTGGAAAATCAGCCCCAGCATTTT.

V is TRBV11-2 and J is TRBJ1-2, with D possibly matching TRBD1 (6 bases). V shed 5 bases and J shed 0 bases, with 16 bases lying between them. The CDR3 extends over 16 amino acids. Germline V lookup: CDR1 SGHAT, CDR2 FQNNGV. CDR3 amino acids: CASSQIRRGSNYGYTF. CDR3 nucleotide sequence: TGTGCCAGCAGCCAAATCCGCAGGGGATCTAACTATGGCTACACCTTC.

The chain is built from TRBV2 and TRBJ2-7, with 8 bases identical to TRBD1. CDR1 and CDR2 (germline): SNHLY, FYNNEI. The CDR3 is made up of 14 amino acids. V was clipped by 7 bases and J by 3 bases; unmatched bases: 8. CDR3: CASTTDRESYEQYF. CDR3 bases: TGTGCCAGCACCACGGACAGGGAGAGCTACGAGCAGTACTTC.

This rearrangement joins TRBV10-3 to TRBJ2-2, with a possible D match to TRBD2 (6 bases). The V end was cut by 6 bases, the J end by 4 bases, with 12 bases between. Germline loops: CDR1 ENHRY, CDR2 SYGVKD. CDR3 length: 14 amino acids. The CDR3 reads CAIREGQGTGELFF. CDR3 nucleotide sequence: TGTGCCATCAGGGAGGGGCAGGGCACCGGGGAGCTGTTTTTT.

The chain uses TRBV5-1 and TRBJ2-3; D is uncertain. V was clipped by 3 bases and J by 1 base, with 12 bases between them. The germline gives CDR1 SGHRS, CDR2 YFSETQ. The CDR3 has 15 amino acids. CDR3 sequence reads: CASSSDSSRTDTQYF. CDR3 DNA: TGCGCCAGCAGCTCCGACTCCTCCCGCACAGATACGCAGTATTTT.

The V and J genes are TRBV14 and TRBJ2-1, with D tentatively TRBD1 or TRBD2 (5 bases each). The CDR3 contains 15 residues. The V end lost 4 bases, the J end lost 4 bases, and 14 bases lay between the germline ends. The germline V gene encodes CDR1 SGHDN and CDR2 FVKESK. CDR3: CASSRKGTAYNEQFF. As DNA, the CDR3 is TGTGCCAGCAGCCGAAAGGGGACGGCTTACAATGAGCAGTTCTTC.

This rearrangement joins TRBV9 to TRBJ1-4, with D perhaps TRBD1 (5 bases). CDR3 length: 15 residues. V was cut by 4 bases and J by 3 bases, with 13 bases left in between. From germline, CDR1 is SGDLS and CDR2 YYNGEE. Here the CDR3 DNA reads TGTGCCAGCAGCTCAACAGGAGTCGCTAATGAAAAACTGTTTTTT. Protein sequence: CASSSTGVANEKLFF.

The chain combines TRBV7-9 with TRBJ2-7; weak D call: TRBD1 (6 bases). The CDR3 is made up of 14 amino acids. V dropped 1 base and J dropped 6 bases, with 13 bases sitting between them. Germline lookup yields CDR1 SEHNR and CDR2 FQNEAQ (reference sequence). CDR3 bases: TGTGCCAGCAGCTTAGGGCAGGGGAACTCCGAGCAGTACTTC. This codes for CASSLGQGNSEQYF.